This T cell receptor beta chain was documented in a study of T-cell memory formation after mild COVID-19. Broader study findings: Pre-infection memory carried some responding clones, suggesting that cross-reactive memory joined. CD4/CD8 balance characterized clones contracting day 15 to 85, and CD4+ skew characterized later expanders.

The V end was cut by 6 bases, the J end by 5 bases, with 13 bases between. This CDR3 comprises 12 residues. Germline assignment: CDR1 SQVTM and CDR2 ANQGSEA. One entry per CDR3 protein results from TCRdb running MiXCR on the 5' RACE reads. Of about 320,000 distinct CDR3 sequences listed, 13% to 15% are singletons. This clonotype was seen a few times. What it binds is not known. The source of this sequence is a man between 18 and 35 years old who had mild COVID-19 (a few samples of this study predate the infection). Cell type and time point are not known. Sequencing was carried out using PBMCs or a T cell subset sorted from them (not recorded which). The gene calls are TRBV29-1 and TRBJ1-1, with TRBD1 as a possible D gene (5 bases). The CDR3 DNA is TGCAGCGTGAGGTTTGGGGGTACTGAAGCTTTCTTT. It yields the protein CSVRFGGTEAFF.